Shown below are 5 T cell receptor beta chains from a single sample sequenced in a study of cytomegalovirus exposure and HLA in healthy donors. 13 Jbeta primers and 60 Vbeta primers were used for the PCR. Here immunoSEQ multiplex PCR was the method, and the copy in TCRdb shows in-frame clones only, minus some. The sample has more than 110,000 clones, approximately 80% seen once. Sequencing input: PBMCs. All receptors come from a male donor in good health and CMV-seropositive.

This clone turned up a few times. The rearrangement links TRBV9 to TRBJ2-3; 10 bases fit TRBD2. Germline values: CDR1 SGDLS, CDR2 YYNGEE. This CDR3 is 19 amino acids long. V lost 7 bases, J lost 6 bases, and 23 bases stayed unmatched. CDR3 loop: CASGARGSGGSGRSDTQYF. In DNA form, the CDR3 reads TGTGCCAGCGGAGCGAGAGGTAGCGGTGGTAGCGGGAGGTCGGATACGCAGTATTTT.

The chain joins TRBV5-4 to TRBJ2-7; 8 nucleotides agree with TRBD2. The V segment lost 7 bases and the J segment 5 bases; nucleotides outside the gene matches: 14. This CDR3 is 15 amino acids long. Germline CDR1 is SGHNT and CDR2 is YYREEE (reference sequence). The CDR3 nucleotides are TGTGCCAGCCGCATCGCGGGGGGCGCTCCGGACGAGCAGTACTTC. Its translation: CASRIAGGAPDEQYF.

V gene TRBV7-2 combines with J gene TRBJ2-3; TRBD2 agrees at 10 bases. Germline V lookup: CDR1 SGHTA, CDR2 FQGNSA. Trimming removed 2 bases from V and 2 bases from J; junction bases left unmatched: 4. This CDR3 has 16 residues. The CDR3 is CASSLWLAGDTDTQYF. The CDR3 region has the DNA TGTGCCAGCAGCTTATGGCTAGCGGGGGACACAGATACGCAGTATTTT.

The V and J genes are TRBV6-5 and TRBJ2-5, with a tentative D call TRBD1 (5 bases). The length of the CDR3 is 13 residues. V was pared by 4 bases and J by 2 bases, with 8 bases between. Germline V gene data show CDR1 as MNHEY and CDR2 as SVGAGI. The CDR3 is CASSSGMQETQYF. DNA for the CDR3: TGTGCCAGCAGTTCAGGGATGCAAGAGACCCAGTACTTC.

About this clone itself: The junction shows a germline mismatch at one end, possibly a read error. The rearrangement uses TRBV28 and TRBJ2-5; 11 bases match TRBD2. Germline loops: CDR1 MDHEN, CDR2 SYDVKM. The CDR3 sequence is 12 residues long. This chain's CDR3 is CASTLAGGPHNF. CDR3 sequence (DNA): TGTGCCAGCACCTTAGCGGGAGGGCCTCATAACTTC.